These T cell receptor beta chains were read from a single sample in a study of blood T cell repertoires in COVID-19. Measured with immunoSEQ multiplex PCR; TCRdb has only the in-frame clones, and not every one. Counted here are some 82,000 clones, roughly 79% occurring once; the ten biggest clones make up about 45%. Sequenced: peripheral blood. The receptors originated from an elderly man with acute or convalescent COVID-19. CDR3s include the opening cysteine and the closing phenylalanine or tryptophan. D genes are given only for firm matches. Part of the rows lack a size; the others show once, few, many or a class for expanded clones.

clone_size	v_call	j_call	d_call	cdr3_nt	cdr3_aa
.	TRBV10-2	TRBJ1-5	.	TGCGCCAGCAGTGGCCAGGGTCGACTTCAGCCCCAGCATTTT	CASSGQGRLQPQHF
.	TRBV28	TRBJ1-1	.	TGTGCCAGCAGTTTTTCCGCAGGGGTGAGCACTGAAGCTTTCTTT	CASSFSAGVSTEAFF
.	TRBV30	TRBJ2-3	TRBD2	TGTGCCTGGAGTGTCGGGGGGGAGTTTGCAGATACGCAGTATTTT	CAWSVGGEFADTQYF
once	TRBV5-1	TRBJ1-1	.	TGCGCCAGCAGCTTGATCGGGGGTTCGGGTGAAGCTTTCTTT	CASSLIGGSGEAFF
once	TRBV6-5	TRBJ1-1	TRBD1	TGTGCCAGCGTCGTCGGGGACAGGTTGAACACTGAAGCTTTCTTT	CASVVGDRLNTEAFF
.	TRBV27	TRBJ1-2	.	TGTGCCAGCAGTGTCTTAGGTGAGGGAGGGCATGGCTACACCTTC	CASSVLGEGGHGYTF
.	TRBV29-1	TRBJ2-2	TRBD2	TGCAGCGTACAGCCCGGGGGACTAGCGGGAGGCAGGACCGGGGAGCTGTTTTTT	CSVQPGGLAGGRTGELFF
.	TRBV19	TRBJ1-1	.	TGTGCCAGTAACAGGGTAACGAACACTGAAGCTTTCTTT	CASNRVTNTEAFF
once	TRBV6-2/TRBV6-3	TRBJ1-1	.	TGTGCCAGCAGTTACTCGGGCCGGACTGAAGCTTTCTTT	CASSYSGRTEAFF
once	TRBV18	TRBJ1-1	.	TGTGCCAGCTCACCAGTTTCGGAGGCAGGGAACACTGAAGCTTTCTTT	CASSPVSEAGNTEAFF
.	TRBV30	TRBJ2-5	.	TGTGCCTGGAGGAACAGGGAAGGGACCCAGTACTTC	CAWRNREGTQYF
.	TRBV7-9	TRBJ2-1	TRBD2	TGTGCCAGCAGGTTCACTAGCGGGAATAGAAATGAGCAGTTCTTC	CASRFTSGNRNEQFF
.	TRBV18	TRBJ1-2	.	TGTGCCAGCTCACCACCGAACGGCGCAGGTGGCTACACCTTC	CASSPPNGAGGYTF
.	TRBV9	TRBJ2-1	TRBD2	TGTGCCAGCAGCGTAGGGACTAGCGCCTACAATGAGCAGTTCTTC	CASSVGTSAYNEQFF
.	TRBV7-3	TRBJ2-7	.	TGTGCCAGCAGCTTATACAGGGAAAACGAGCAGTACTTC	CASSLYRENEQYF
.	TRBV29-1	TRBJ1-4	TRBD1	TGCAGCGTCCCGGGACAGGGGTATGAAAAACTGTTTTTT	CSVPGQGYEKLFF
few	TRBV14	TRBJ2-7	.	TGTGCCAGCAGCCAGGGGCTGGTGAGAGAGCAGTACTTC	CASSQGLVREQYF
.	TRBV27	TRBJ1-2	.	TGTGCCAGCAGTTTACGCTTGCTGGCAGGAATGCACGGCTACACCTTC	CASSLRLLAGMHGYTF
once	TRBV5-1	TRBJ2-2	TRBD1	TGCGCCAGCAGCGTTGGACAGGTCATTCCCGGGGAGCTGTTTTTT	CASSVGQVIPGELFF
.	TRBV4-1	TRBJ1-5	.	TGCGCCAGCAGCCAAGATGTAAAAACGGGCAATCAGCCCCAGCATTTT	CASSQDVKTGNQPQHF
.	TRBV20-1	TRBJ2-3	TRBD2	TGCAGTGCTAGTGGGGCGGGAGTTCGCACAGATACGCAGTATTTT	CSASGAGVRTDTQYF
.	TRBV5-1	TRBJ1-1	.	TGCGCCAGCAGCTTGGCGAACGGGAACACTGAAGCTTTCTTT	CASSLANGNTEAFF
.	TRBV7-9	TRBJ1-2	.	TGTGCCAGCAGCCCACGCGGGGGGCCGCCCTATGGCTACACCTTC	CASSPRGGPPYGYTF
.	TRBV28	TRBJ1-1	.	TGTGCCAGCAGCTTACAGGGCACTGAAGCTTTCTTT	CASSLQGTEAFF
.	TRBV25-1	TRBJ1-3	.	TGTGCCAGCAGTGTTCAGGGGTTCTCTGGAAACACCATATATTTT	CASSVQGFSGNTIYF
.	TRBV7-2	TRBJ2-7	.	TGTGCCAGCAGACCTTCCCACACAGACTACGAGCAGTACTTC	CASRPSHTDYEQYF
.	TRBV5-1	TRBJ1-1	.	TGCGCCAGCAGCTTGGTAGACAGCGACACTGAAGCTTTCTTT	CASSLVDSDTEAFF
.	TRBV11-2	TRBJ2-1	TRBD2	TGTGCCAGCAGCACCCGGGGGGGGCGCGGCTCCTACAATGAGCAGTTCTTC	CASSTRGGRGSYNEQFF
.	TRBV28	TRBJ1-2	TRBD1	TGTGCCAGCAGTTCGGGACAGGGCTATGGCTACACCTTC	CASSSGQGYGYTF